Sequencing of this TCR beta chain was carried out in a study of T-cell memory formation after mild COVID-19. CDR1 SQVTM and CDR2 ANQGSEA come from the germline V gene. CDR3 length: 16 residues. V gave up 1 base and J gave up 2 bases, with 15 bases separating them. This clonotype was seen repeatedly, ten times or more. Constant-segment primers and 5'RACE yielded cDNA libraries for TCR alpha and TCR beta, each carrying sample barcodes and UMIs. TCRdb reanalysed the 5' RACE reads using MiXCR and keeps one entry per CDR3 protein. Found here are roughly 150,000 distinct CDR3 sequences, roughly 15% of them singletons; the top ten hold 11% to 15%.

The chain recombines TRBV29-1 with TRBJ2-1; D may be TRBD2 (5 bases). The sequence derives from an adult woman who had mild COVID-19 (a few samples of this study predate the infection). Cell type and time point are not known. What was sequenced was PBMCs or a T cell subset sorted from them (not recorded which). The CDR3: CSVEGVVGSPYNEQFF. For the CDR3, the DNA is TGCAGCGTTGAAGGGGTTGTAGGGAGCCCCTACAATGAGCAGTTCTTC.